One and the same sample provided the 26 T cell receptor beta chains below, sequenced in a study of T cell responses to AZD1222 COVID-19 vaccine. Libraries were prepared by immunoSEQ multiplex PCR; TCRdb keeps only in-frame clonotypes and omits some of them. The table has approximately 150,000 clones, roughly 90% seen once. Source: peripheral blood, taken 28 days after the second dose of the MenACWY control vaccine. These receptor sequences come from an adult who received the MenACWY meningococcal vaccine as a control.

The gene calls are TRBV12-5 and TRBJ2-1; 15 bases map to TRBD2. CDR1 and CDR2 (germline): LGHNT, FRNRAP. Trimming removed 3 bases from V and 1 base from J; junction bases left unmatched: 16. The CDR3 is 22 amino acids. CDR3 residues: CASGFSPPLGLAGGSSYNEQFF. The CDR3 DNA sequence: TGTGCTAGTGGTTTTTCACCCCCCTTGGGACTAGCGGGAGGAAGTTCCTACAATGAGCAGTTCTTC.

The rearrangement uses TRBV5-6 and TRBJ1-5; D gene unclear. The CDR3 loop spans 13 amino acids. Deletions cut 7 bases from V and 5 bases from J, with 13 bases between. Germline V CDR1 and CDR2: SGHDT, YYEEEE. The CDR3 loop reads CASASRVDQPQHF. CDR3 in DNA: TGTGCCAGCGCTTCGAGGGTGGATCAGCCCCAGCATTTT.

The chain is built from TRBV14 and TRBJ1-2, with D unresolved. CDR1 and CDR2 from the germline V gene are SGHDN and FVKESK. The V end lost 0 bases, the J end lost 6 bases, and 11 bases lay between the germline ends. The CDR3 is 14 amino acids. The CDR3 DNA is TGTGCCAGCAGCCAAGATTCGCTCTTACATGGCTACACCTTC. Translation: CASSQDSLLHGYTF.

The chain has TRBV7-9 and TRBJ2-7; 9 nucleotides align to TRBD1. V shed 5 bases and J 2 bases; nucleotides not matched to a gene: 7. Germline V gene sequence: CDR1 SEHNR, CDR2 FQNEAQ (reference sequence). The CDR3 is 15 residues long. The CDR3 coding sequence is TGTGCCAGCAGCGCACCGGGACAGGGTGCCTACGAGCAGTACTTC. Amino acids: CASSAPGQGAYEQYF. Using reference TRBV7-9 and TRBJ2-7 for the parts outside the CDR3, the full variable domain is DTGVSQNPRHKITKRGQNVTFRCDPISEHNRLYWYRQTLGQGPEFLTYFQNEAQLEKSRLLSDRFSAERPKGSFSTLEIQRTEQGDSAMYLCASSAPGQGAYEQYFGPGTRLTVT.

This clone was seen only once. The genes are TRBV4-2 and TRBJ2-1; 11 nucleotides match TRBD2. The junction had 2 bases not matched to a gene; V was cut back by 0 bases and J by 4 bases. The CDR3 sequence is 16 residues long. CDR1 and CDR2 from the germline V gene are LGHNA and YNFKEQ. The CDR3 sequence: CASSQDPSGGYNEQFF. In DNA, the CDR3 is TGTGCCAGCAGCCAAGATCCTAGCGGGGGGTACAATGAGCAGTTCTTC.

The V gene is TRBV6-2 or TRBV6-3, the J gene TRBJ2-3; D is uncertain. Germline-derived CDR1 and CDR2 are MNHEY and SVGEGT. CDR3 length: 13 amino acids. V shed 5 bases and J shed 3 bases, with 9 bases lying between them. For the CDR3, the DNA is TGTGCCAGCAGTCTCGGACCTACAGATACGCAGTATTTT. Translating gives CASSLGPTDTQYF.

The rearrangement links TRBV5-1 to TRBJ2-7, with TRBD1 matching over 12 bases. With 4 bases clipped from V and 5 bases from J, the junction kept 4 bases outside the gene matches. Germline V gene lookup returns CDR1 SGHRS and CDR2 YFSETQ. The CDR3 totals 14 residues. CDR3: CASSPGQGANEQYF. The CDR3 DNA sequence: TGCGCCAGCAGCCCGGGACAGGGGGCGAACGAGCAGTACTTC.

J is TRBJ2-7 and V is TRBV19, with D perhaps matching TRBD1 or TRBD2 (5 bases each). Trimming took 5 bases from V and 2 from J, leaving 10 bases between them. CDR3 length: 13 amino acids. In germline, CDR1 is LNHDA, CDR2 SQIVND (reference sequence). DNA of the CDR3: TGTGCCAGTAGTCCGAGGGACGCCTACGAGCAGTACTTC. It codes for CASSPRDAYEQYF.

The rearrangement links TRBV14 to TRBJ2-7; 8 bases align to TRBD1. Germline V lookup: CDR1 SGHDN, CDR2 FVKESK. The CDR3 has 14 residues. The J segment lost 3 bases and the V segment lost 1 base, leaving 2 bases of the junction unmatched. The CDR3 DNA reads TGTGCCAGCAGCCAAGCCGGGACAGGCTACGAGCAGTACTTC. Its protein product is CASSQAGTGYEQYF.

A single count supports this clone. CDR3 nucleotides: TGTGCCAGCTCACCACCGACATTAGGGCAGTTCTTC. Translated: CASSPPTLGQFF. The chain combines TRBV18 with TRBJ2-1; D is undetermined. Trimming took 0 bases from V and 12 from J, leaving 9 bases between them. The germline V gene has CDR1 KGHSH and CDR2 LQKENI. The CDR3 is 12 residues long.

The J gene is TRBJ2-1, the V gene TRBV18, with 8 bases fitting TRBD1. V shed 5 bases and J 4 bases; nucleotides not matched to a gene: 10. This CDR3 spans 16 amino acids. Per the germline V gene, CDR1 is KGHSH and CDR2 is LQKENI. The CDR3 spells CASSSISGTGYNEQFF. CDR3 DNA sequence: TGTGCCAGCTCATCGATTTCCGGGACAGGATACAATGAGCAGTTCTTC.

J is TRBJ1-3 and V is TRBV4-3, with 8 bases identical to TRBD1. Germline-derived CDR1 and CDR2 are LGHNA and YSLEER. The CDR3 contains 14 residues. J lost 4 bases, V lost 3 bases, and 2 bases had no gene match. Here the CDR3 DNA reads TGCGCCAGCAGCCAGGACAGGGAAGGAAACACCATATATTTT. It translates to CASSQDREGNTIYF.

The V gene is TRBV5-1, the J gene TRBJ1-6, with D uncertain. The CDR3 is made up of 18 amino acids. Germline lookup yields CDR1 SGHRS and CDR2 YFSETQ. Trimming removed 4 bases from V and 0 bases from J, with 17 bases in between. CDR3 DNA: TGCGCCAGCAGCCCCTACATCGGTGCAAGCTCCTATAATTCACCCCTCCACTTT. Protein: CASSPYIGASSYNSPLHF.

This chain joins TRBV6-6 and TRBJ1-5, with D possibly being TRBD1 (6 bases). Germline CDR1 reads MNHNY; CDR2 reads SVGAGI (reference sequence). The V end was cut by 8 bases, the J end by 1 base, with 15 bases between. CDR3 length: 15 amino acids. The CDR3 protein is CASVKQGRSNQPQHF. In DNA, the CDR3 is TGTGCCAGCGTTAAGCAGGGGAGAAGCAATCAGCCCCAGCATTTT.

The rearrangement links TRBV5-1 to TRBJ2-3; possibly TRBD1 for D (5 bases). Deletions cut 6 bases from V and 3 bases from J, with 14 bases between. CDR3 length: 14 amino acids. Germline-derived CDR1 and CDR2 are SGHRS and YFSETQ. DNA of the CDR3: TGCGCCAGCATGAGCAGGGTTCCAACAGATACGCAGTATTTT. It encodes CASMSRVPTDTQYF.

In regard to this clone: Germline and junction disagree at one end, which may indicate a read error. The genes are TRBV7-7 and TRBJ2-3, with 13 bases that match TRBD2. Germline V gene lookup returns CDR1 SSHAT and CDR2 FNYEAQ (reference sequence). The CDR3 is made up of 15 amino acids. The CDR3 is CASSLGLAGADTQYF. CDR3 DNA: TGTGCTAGCAGCTTAGGACTAGCGGGAGCAGATACGCAGTATTTT.

The chain links TRBV19 to TRBJ1-5; TRBD1 is a possible D gene (5 bases). V lost 1 base to trimming and J lost 6 bases, with 19 bases between them. Germline CDR1 reads LNHDA; CDR2 reads SQIVND (reference sequence). This CDR3 has 17 residues. The CDR3 loop reads CASSIARDRWFFQPQHF. The DNA for the CDR3 is TGTGCCAGTAGTATAGCGAGGGACCGGTGGTTCTTTCAGCCCCAGCATTTT.

This rearrangement joins TRBV9 to TRBJ1-6, with D uncertain. Per the germline V gene, CDR1 is SGDLS and CDR2 is YYNGEE. V shed 4 bases and J shed 7 bases, with 18 bases lying between them. The CDR3 contains 16 residues. The CDR3 sequence is CASSSHLGQANSPLHF. CDR3 nucleotide sequence: TGTGCCAGCAGCTCCCATCTTGGGCAGGCGAATTCACCCCTCCACTTT.

The chain is built from TRBV6-6 and TRBJ1-2; 10 nucleotides align to TRBD1. This CDR3 is built from 16 residues. The ends lost 4 bases at V and 2 bases at J; junction bases unmatched: 7. CDR1 and CDR2 (germline): MNHNY, SVGAGI (reference sequence). This chain's CDR3 is CASSSLGGQGNYGYTF. The CDR3, as DNA: TGTGCCAGCAGTTCACTCGGGGGACAGGGGAACTATGGCTACACCTTC.

The chain recombines TRBV6-1 with TRBJ1-1, with D perhaps matching TRBD1 (6 bases). Between the trimmed V and J ends, which lost 3 bases and 4 bases, there was a span of 18 bases. Germline CDR1 reads MNHNS; CDR2 reads SASEGT. CDR3 size: 16 residues. The CDR3 here is CASSDADRRTSTEAFF. CDR3 DNA sequence: TGTGCCAGCAGTGACGCAGACAGGCGAACGTCCACTGAAGCTTTCTTT.

The chain is built from TRBV2 and TRBJ1-1; D possibly corresponds to TRBD1 (6 bases). Trimming removed 5 bases at V and 8 bases at J, with 18 bases between. In germline, CDR1 is SNHLY, CDR2 FYNNEI. The CDR3 length is 14 residues. The CDR3 DNA sequence: TGTGCCAGCAGTAGAGGTGGGGGGGCCGCCGAAGCTTTCTTT. Amino acid sequence: CASSRGGGAAEAFF.

This chain uses TRBV7-2 with TRBJ2-1; a weak D match, TRBD2 (5 bases). This CDR3 contains 14 residues. Trimming took off 6 bases at V and 5 bases at J, with 14 bases between the two ends. The germline CDR1 and CDR2 sequences are SGHTA and FQGNSA. The CDR3 is CASSKRVSNNEQFF. The CDR3 nucleotides are TGTGCCAGCAGTAAGAGGGTGTCTAACAATGAGCAGTTCTTC. Filled out from reference TRBV7-2 and TRBJ2-1, the complete variable domain reads GAGVSQSPSNKVTEKGKDVELRCDPISGHTALYWYRQSLGQGLEFLIYFQGNSAPDKSGLPSDRFSAERTGGSVSTLTIQRTQQEDSAVYLCASSKRVSNNEQFFGPGTRLTVL.

V is TRBV9 and J is TRBJ1-2; 7 bases map to TRBD1. Germline V gives CDR1 SGDLS, CDR2 YYNGEE. With 4 bases clipped from V and 4 bases from J, the junction kept 7 bases outside the gene matches. This CDR3 contains 14 residues. CDR3: CASSRQGSAYGYTF. Here the CDR3 DNA reads TGTGCCAGCAGCCGACAGGGATCAGCCTATGGCTACACCTTC.

A word on this clone: One junction end does not reproduce the germline sequence, and a read error may be involved. The chain links TRBV7-7 to TRBJ2-5; TRBD2 matches at 9 bases. CDR3 size: 15 residues. Germline CDR1 is SSHAT and CDR2 is FNYEAQ (reference sequence). CDR3 protein: CASSPGSSGTETQYF. In nucleotides, the CDR3 is TGTGCTAGCAGCCCTGGGTCTAGCGGGACAGAGACCCAGTACTTC. Filled out from reference TRBV7-7 and TRBJ2-5, the complete variable domain reads GAGVSQSPRYKVTKRGQDVTLRCDPISSHATLYWYQQALGQGPEFLTYFNYEAQPDKSGLPSDRFSAERPEGSISTLTIQRTEQRDSAMYRCASSPGSSGTETQYFGPGTRLLVL.

This chain connects TRBV19 to TRBJ2-6, with D perhaps matching TRBD1 (6 bases). Per germline, CDR1 LNHDA and CDR2 SQIVND (reference sequence). The V and J ends lost 9 bases and 1 base respectively, with 10 bases between them. The CDR3 extends over 14 amino acids. The CDR3 sequence is CASADSSGANVLTF. CDR3 bases: TGTGCCAGCGCGGACAGTTCTGGGGCCAACGTCCTGACTTTC.

The chain combines TRBV5-1 with TRBJ2-7; 11 bases are a match to TRBD2. The CDR3 covers 14 residues. Germline-derived CDR1 and CDR2 are SGHRS and YFSETQ. J was trimmed by 3 bases and V by 5 bases; bases with no gene match: 4. The CDR3 DNA sequence: TGCGCCAGCAGGAAAGGGACTAGCGGCTACGAGCAGTACTTC. This gives the protein CASRKGTSGYEQYF. The full variable domain, in which reference TRBV5-1 and TRBJ2-7 provide the parts outside the CDR3, is KAGVTQTPRYLIKTRGQQVTLSCSPISGHRSVSWYQQTPGQGLQFLFEYFSETQRNKGNFPGRFSGRQFSNSRSEMNVSTLELGDSALYLCASRKGTSGYEQYFGPGTRLTVT.